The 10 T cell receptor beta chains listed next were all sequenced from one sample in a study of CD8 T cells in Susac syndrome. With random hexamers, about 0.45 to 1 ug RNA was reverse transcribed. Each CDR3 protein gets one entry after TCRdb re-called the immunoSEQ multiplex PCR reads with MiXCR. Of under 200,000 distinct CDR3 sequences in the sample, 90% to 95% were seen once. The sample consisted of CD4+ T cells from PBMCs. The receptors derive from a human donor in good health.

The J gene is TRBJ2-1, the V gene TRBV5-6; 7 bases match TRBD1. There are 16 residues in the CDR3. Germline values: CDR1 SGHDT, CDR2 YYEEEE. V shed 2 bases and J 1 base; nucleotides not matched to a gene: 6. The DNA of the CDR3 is TGTGCCAGCAGCTTAAACGACAGGGATTCCTACAATGAGCAGTTCTTC. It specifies CASSLNDRDSYNEQFF.

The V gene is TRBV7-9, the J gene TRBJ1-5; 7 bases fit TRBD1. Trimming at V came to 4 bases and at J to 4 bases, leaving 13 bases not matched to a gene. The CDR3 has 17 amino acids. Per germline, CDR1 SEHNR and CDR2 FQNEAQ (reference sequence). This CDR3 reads CASSSPDAGGINQPQHF. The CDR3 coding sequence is TGTGCCAGCAGCTCGCCCGACGCAGGGGGGATTAATCAGCCCCAGCATTTT.

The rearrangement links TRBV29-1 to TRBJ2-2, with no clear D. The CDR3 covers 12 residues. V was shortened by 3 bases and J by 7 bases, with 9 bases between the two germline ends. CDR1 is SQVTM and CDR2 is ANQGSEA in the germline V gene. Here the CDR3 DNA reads TGCAGCGTTGAGTCTGGAAACGGGGAGCTGTTTTTT. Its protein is CSVESGNGELFF.

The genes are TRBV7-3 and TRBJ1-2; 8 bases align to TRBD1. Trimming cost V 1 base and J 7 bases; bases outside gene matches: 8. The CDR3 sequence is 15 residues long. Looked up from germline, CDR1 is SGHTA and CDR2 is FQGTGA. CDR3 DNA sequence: TGTGCCAGCAGCTTAAGAGGACAGGGACTTTCTGGCTACACCTTC. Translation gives CASSLRGQGLSGYTF. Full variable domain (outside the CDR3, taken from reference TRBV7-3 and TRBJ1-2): GAGVSQTPSNKVTEKGKYVELRCDPISGHTALYWYRQSLGQGPEFLIYFQGTGAADDSGLPNDRFFAVRPEGSVSTLKIQRTERGDSAVYLCASSLRGQGLSGYTFGSGTRLTVV.

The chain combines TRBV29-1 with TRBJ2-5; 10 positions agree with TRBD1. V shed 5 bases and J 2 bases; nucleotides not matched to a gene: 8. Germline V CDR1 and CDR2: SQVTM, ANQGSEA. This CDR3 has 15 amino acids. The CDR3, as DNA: TGCAGCGTTTCCTCGTGGGACAGGGGACAAGAGACCCAGTACTTC. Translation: CSVSSWDRGQETQYF.

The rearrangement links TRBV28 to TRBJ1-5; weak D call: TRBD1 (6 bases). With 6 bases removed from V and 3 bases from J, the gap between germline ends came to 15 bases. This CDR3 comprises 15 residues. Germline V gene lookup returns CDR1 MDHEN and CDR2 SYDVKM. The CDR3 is CASSPGGAPNQPQHF. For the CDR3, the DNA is TGTGCCAGCAGCCCCGGGGGGGCCCCCAATCAGCCCCAGCATTTT.

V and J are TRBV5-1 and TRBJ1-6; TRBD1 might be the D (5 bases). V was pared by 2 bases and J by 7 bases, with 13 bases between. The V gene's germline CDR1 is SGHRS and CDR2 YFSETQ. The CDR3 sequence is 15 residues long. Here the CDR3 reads CASSFYRGDNSPLHF. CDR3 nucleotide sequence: TGCGCCAGCAGCTTTTACAGAGGGGACAATTCACCCCTCCACTTT.

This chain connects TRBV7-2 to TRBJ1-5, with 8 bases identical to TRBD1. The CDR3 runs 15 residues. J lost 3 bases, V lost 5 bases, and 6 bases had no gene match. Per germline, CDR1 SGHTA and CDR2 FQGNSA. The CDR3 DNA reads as TGTGCCAGCAGCCTCCGACAGGGGACCAATCAGCCCCAGCATTTT. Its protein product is CASSLRQGTNQPQHF.

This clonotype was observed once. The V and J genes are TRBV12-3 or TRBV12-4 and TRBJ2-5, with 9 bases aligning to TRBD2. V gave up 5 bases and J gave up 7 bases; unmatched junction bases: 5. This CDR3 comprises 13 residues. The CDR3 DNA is TGTGCCAGCAGTCCGCGGGGGGGTCGGACCCAGTACTTC. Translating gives CASSPRGGRTQYF.

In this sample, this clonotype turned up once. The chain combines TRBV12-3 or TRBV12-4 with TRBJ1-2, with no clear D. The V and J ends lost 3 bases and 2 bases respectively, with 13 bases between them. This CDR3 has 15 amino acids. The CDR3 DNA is TGTGCCAGCAGTTTCCGAGCGCAGGCGAACTATGGCTACACCTTC. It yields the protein CASSFRAQANYGYTF.